This TCR beta chain was recorded in a study of cytomegalovirus exposure and HLA in healthy donors. Study details: Drawn from HLA-typed donors, about 85 million unique TCRs were held in an early data release.

PCR involved 60 Vbeta and 13 Jbeta primers. Measured with immunoSEQ multiplex PCR; TCRdb has only the in-frame clones, and not every one. In the table there are roughly 150,000 clones, 64% of which are singletons. Points from the study as a whole: High specificity and sensitivity for cytomegalovirus status were reported for the classifier.

Only one count was recorded for this clone. Its antigen is not identified. This CDR3 comprises 13 residues. CDR1 and CDR2 from the germline V gene are GTSNPN and SVGIG (reference sequence). The trim removed 0 bases at V and 10 bases at J, leaving 4 bases unmatched. This receptor was taken from a woman in her 30s in good health and CMV-seropositive. Sequenced sample: PBMCs. The chain joins TRBV30 to TRBJ1-2; 11 nucleotides line up with TRBD1. The CDR3 nucleotides are TGTGCCTGGAGTGTATGGGACAGGGGGATCTACACCTTC. It specifies CAWSVWDRGIYTF.